The entry that follows covers one TCR beta chain sequence. The specificity of this receptor is unknown. No base quality information exists; no much larger clone differs at one position. In Seattle, one collaborating source enrolled patients while the infection was active and tracked those patients longitudinally over the course of disease. Whole blood was collected in K2EDTA tubes by collaborating institutions according to the institutions' own protocols. For TCRbeta analysis, collaborators shipped samples in one of three forms: frozen whole blood, isolated PBMCs, or DNA extracted from either of those sample types. This entry is derived from a study of blood T cell repertoires in COVID-19 (dated by TCRdb to 2020 to 2022). As for the study more broadly: Samples covering the acute and convalescent phases of COVID-19 were provided by collaborators in the United States, Italy and Spain. The samples were drawn from two sources: the first 160 participants of the ongoing ImmuneRACE study, and 950 to 1,500 subjects contributed by 6 global collaborators. The material from the prospective study consisted of cDNA or gDNA derived from T cells, B-cell-depleted T cells, or PBMCs. The repertoires were made available in a free public database intended to serve as a resource for research on the immune response to SARS-CoV-2. Subjects who had been exposed to COVID-19, were actively infected with it, or had recovered from it provided the deeply sampled blood TCRbeta repertoires that made up the dataset. Sample metadata almost always included a de-identified subject ID, COVID-19 status, age in years and sex. HLA class I and class II types, where available, came from metadata supplied by the sample provider rather than from assay-based typing.

TCRbeta CDR3 regions were amplified from genomic DNA using the immunoSEQ Assay, a bias-controlled multiplex PCR. As for how the authors treated the data: The number of nucleated cells in each sample was estimated by amplification of reference gene primers within the assay. Sequence reads were collapsed and filtered to measure the absolute abundance of every unique TCRbeta CDR3 rearrangement. For each sample, productive Simpson clonality was calculated as the square root of Simpson's diversity index over productive rearrangements. In its TCRdb copy, this immuneACCESS table keeps in-frame sequences only and misses some clones. Where compared with another copy, unresolved V genes explain less than half of these, and the others have no known cause. That table furnishes V, J and clone size, whereas the DNA furnished D and trimming. The table for this sample lists about 300,000 clones; over 85% of them were counted only once. The ten top clones hold approximately 1.8% of the sample.

Study-wide conclusions, independent of this receptor: How much clinical and demographic metadata was included differed by source and by participant, and the metadata was provided uncurated.

The junction carries 18 bases between V and J, which are trimmed by 7 bases and 6 bases respectively. CDR1 MNHNY and CDR2 SVGAGI are derived from the germline V gene (reference sequence). Measured from the cysteine to the phenylalanine, the CDR3 is 14 residues long. Just CDR3 DNA is preserved here, 42 bases in frame from base 1. Sequenced input: peripheral blood. The sequence is built from TRBV6-6 and TRBJ1-1, and possibly TRBD1, on 5 matching bases. The sequence came from a woman aged 30 to 39 with COVID-19, enrolled during active disease. The nucleotide sequence is TGTGCCAGCAACCCGGTAGGGGCTGGGGCTGAAGCTTTCTTT. The translation is CASNPVGAGAEAFF.